Presented here are 4 T cell receptor beta chains from one specimen sequenced in a study of CD8 T cells in Susac syndrome. Random hexamers served to reverse transcribe roughly 0.45 to 1 ug RNA. TCRdb passed the immunoSEQ multiplex PCR reads through MiXCR, listing each CDR3 protein once. Of some 95,000 distinct CDR3 sequences detected, approximately 95% appear once; the ten largest clones hold roughly 0.32%. Source material: CD8+ T cells from PBMCs. These receptors were obtained from a human donor in good health.

The chain combines TRBV5-1 with TRBJ1-2, with D possibly TRBD1 on 5 matching bases. The length of the CDR3 is 17 residues. Germline assignment: CDR1 SGHRS and CDR2 YFSETQ. V was pared by 4 bases and J by 6 bases, with 25 bases between. CDR3 sequence reads: CASSKNQGSTDVDGYTF. For the CDR3, the DNA is TGCGCCAGCAGCAAGAACCAGGGATCAACTGATGTCGATGGCTACACCTTC.

The chain is built from TRBV19 and TRBJ1-6; 7 nucleotides match TRBD1. After removal of 6 bases from V and 7 bases from J, the junction contained 3 bases not matched to a gene. The germline V gene encodes CDR1 LNHDA and CDR2 SQIVND (reference sequence). This CDR3 is built from 13 residues. CDR3 in amino acids: CASRTGVNSPLHF. For the CDR3, the DNA is TGTGCCAGTAGAACAGGGGTGAATTCACCCCTCCACTTT.

The table lists this clonotype with a count of one. This chain's CDR3 is CASSLGTGAQPQHF. The CDR3 region has the DNA TGCGCCAGCAGCTTGGGGACAGGGGCCCAGCCCCAGCATTTT. The chain has TRBV5-1 and TRBJ1-5, with TRBD1 matching over 9 bases. Trimming took 0 bases from V and 7 from J; bases not matched to a gene: 2. CDR1 is SGHRS and CDR2 is YFSETQ in the germline V gene. The CDR3 is 14 amino acids.

This clonotype was detected only a few times. The V and J genes are TRBV5-4 and TRBJ2-6; D is undetermined. The CDR3 is made up of 15 amino acids. Looked up from germline, CDR1 is SGHNT and CDR2 is YYREEE (reference sequence). V dropped 0 bases and J dropped 4 bases, with 8 bases sitting between them. In nucleotides, the CDR3 is TGTGCCAGCAGCTTGGGAGCTTCAGGGGCCAACGTCCTGACTTTC. This translates into CASSLGASGANVLTF.